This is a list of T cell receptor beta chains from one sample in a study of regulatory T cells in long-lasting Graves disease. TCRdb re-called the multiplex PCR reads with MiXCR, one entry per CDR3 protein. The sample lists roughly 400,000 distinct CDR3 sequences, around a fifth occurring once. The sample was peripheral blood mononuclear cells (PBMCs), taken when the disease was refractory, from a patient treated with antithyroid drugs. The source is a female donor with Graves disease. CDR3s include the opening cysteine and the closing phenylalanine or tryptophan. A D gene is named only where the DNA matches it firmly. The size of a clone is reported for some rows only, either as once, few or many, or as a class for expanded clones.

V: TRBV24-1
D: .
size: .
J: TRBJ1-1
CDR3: CATARGTEAFF
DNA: TGTGCCACCGCGAGGGGCACTGAAGCTTTCTTT

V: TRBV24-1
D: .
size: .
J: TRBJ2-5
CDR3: CATSDPQGRDTKETQYF
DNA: TGTGCCACCAGTGACCCCCAGGGGCGGGACACAAAAGAGACCCAGTACTTC

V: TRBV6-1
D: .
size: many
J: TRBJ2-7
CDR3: CASSIGWSQYF
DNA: TGTGCCAGCAGCATTGGGTGGAGCCAGTACTTC

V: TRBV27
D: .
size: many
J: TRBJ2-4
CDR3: CASIGRGNIQYF
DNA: TGTGCCAGCATCGGCCGAGGTAACATTCAGTACTTC

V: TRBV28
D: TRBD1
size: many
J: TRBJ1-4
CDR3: CASSSSGTATNEKLFF
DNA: TGTGCCAGCAGTTCCTCCGGGACAGCAACTAATGAAAAACTGTTTTTT

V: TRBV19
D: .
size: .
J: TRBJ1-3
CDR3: CASSIGSGNTIYF
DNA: TGTGCCAGTAGTATCGGTTCTGGAAACACCATATATTTT

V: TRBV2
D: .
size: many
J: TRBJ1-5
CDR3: CASSETEIYNQPQHF
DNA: TGTGCCAGCAGTGAGACCGAAATTTATAATCAGCCCCAGCATTTT

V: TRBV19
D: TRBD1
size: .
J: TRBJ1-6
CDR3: CASSTGQGNSPLHF
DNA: TGTGCCAGTAGTACGGGACAGGGGAATTCACCCCTCCACTTT

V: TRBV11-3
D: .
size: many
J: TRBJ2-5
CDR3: CTSSGRGETQYF
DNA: TGTACCAGCAGCGGCCGTGGAGAGACCCAGTACTTC

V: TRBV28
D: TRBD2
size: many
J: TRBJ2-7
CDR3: CASGFAGGHYEQYF
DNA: TGTGCCAGCGGTTTCGCGGGAGGACACTACGAGCAGTACTTC

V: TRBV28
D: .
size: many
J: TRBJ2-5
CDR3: CASTTPGSGETQYF
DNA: TGTGCCAGCACGACACCGGGGTCCGGGGAGACCCAGTACTTC

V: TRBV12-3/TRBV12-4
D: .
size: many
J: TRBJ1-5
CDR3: CASSRRGGNQPQHF
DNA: TGTGCCAGCAGCCGCCGAGGGGGCAATCAGCCCCAGCATTTT

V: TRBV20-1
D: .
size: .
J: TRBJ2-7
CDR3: CSVREGSGDEQYF
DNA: TGCAGTGTTAGAGAGGGTTCCGGCGACGAGCAGTACTTC

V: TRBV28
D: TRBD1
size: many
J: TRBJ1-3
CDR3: CASSLRQGGIGTIYF
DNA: TGTGCCAGCAGTTTACGACAGGGGGGAATAGGGACCATATATTTT

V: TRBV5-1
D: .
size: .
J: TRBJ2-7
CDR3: CASSPGAVTSYEQYF
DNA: TGCGCCAGCAGCCCCGGGGCGGTTACCTCCTACGAGCAGTACTTC

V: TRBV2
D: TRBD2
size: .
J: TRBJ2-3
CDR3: CASKRLAGSTDTQYF
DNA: TGTGCCAGCAAGAGGCTAGCGGGAAGCACAGATACGCAGTATTTT

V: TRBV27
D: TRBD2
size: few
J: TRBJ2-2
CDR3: CASRLAGVSGELFF
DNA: TGTGCCTCCCGACTAGCGGGAGTTTCCGGGGAGCTGTTTTTT

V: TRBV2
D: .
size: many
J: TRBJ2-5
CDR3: CASSGTRTPGQETQYF
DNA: TGTGCCAGCAGTGGGACCCGGACACCCGGCCAAGAGACCCAGTACTTC

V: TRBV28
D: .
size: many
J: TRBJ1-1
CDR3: CASSLIAGTTEAFF
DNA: TGTGCCAGCAGTTTAATAGCGGGGACCACTGAAGCTTTCTTT

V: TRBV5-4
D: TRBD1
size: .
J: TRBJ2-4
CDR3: CASSPGGTGTTRNIQYF
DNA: TGTGCCAGCAGCCCTGGGGGGACAGGTACAACCCGAAACATTCAGTACTTC

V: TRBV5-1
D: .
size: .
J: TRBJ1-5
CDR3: CASSLGDISNQPQHF
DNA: TGCGCCAGCAGCTTGGGGGACATTAGCAATCAGCCCCAGCATTTT

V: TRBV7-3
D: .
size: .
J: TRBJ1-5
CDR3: CASSLVVGPSLSYSNQPQHF
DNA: TGTGCCAGCAGCTTAGTAGTCGGGCCATCCCTATCATATAGCAATCAGCCCCAGCATTTT

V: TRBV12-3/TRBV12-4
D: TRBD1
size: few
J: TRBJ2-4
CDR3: CASSPSGTGAKNIQYF
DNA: TGTGCCAGCAGTCCGTCCGGGACAGGGGCCAAAAACATTCAGTACTTC

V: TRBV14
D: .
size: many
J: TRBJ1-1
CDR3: CASSQVVTEAFF
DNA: TGTGCCAGCAGCCAAGTGGTCACTGAAGCTTTCTTT

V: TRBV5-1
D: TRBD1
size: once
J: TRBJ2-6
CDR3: CASSLGQGIAGANVLTF
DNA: TGCGCCAGCAGCCTCGGACAGGGAATCGCTGGGGCCAACGTCCTGACTTTC

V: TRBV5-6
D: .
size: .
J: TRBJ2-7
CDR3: CASRNSGIGSYEQYF
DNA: TGTGCCAGCAGAAATTCCGGGATAGGATCCTACGAGCAGTACTTC

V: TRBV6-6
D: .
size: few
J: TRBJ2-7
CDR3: CASSYSIPGEYEQYF
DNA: TGTGCCAGCAGTTACTCGATCCCAGGGGAGTACGAGCAGTACTTC

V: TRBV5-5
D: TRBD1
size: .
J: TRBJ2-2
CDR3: CASSLVPTGTNTGELFF
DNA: TGTGCCAGCAGCTTGGTCCCGACAGGGACGAACACCGGGGAGCTGTTTTTT

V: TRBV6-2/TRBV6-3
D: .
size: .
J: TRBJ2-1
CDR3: CASTRREESAYNEQFF
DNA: TGTGCCAGCACTAGGCGTGAGGAGAGCGCCTACAATGAGCAGTTCTTC

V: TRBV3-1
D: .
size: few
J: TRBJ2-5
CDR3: CASSQRGVAETQYF
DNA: TGTGCCAGCAGCCAAAGGGGGGTTGCAGAGACCCAGTACTTC

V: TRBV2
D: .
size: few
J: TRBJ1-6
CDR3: CASSLRVPYNSPLHF
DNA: TGTGCCAGCAGCCTCAGGGTACCCTATAATTCACCCCTCCACTTT